The 9 T cell receptor beta chains reported below all come from one sample, sequenced in a study of T cell repertoires in cytomegalovirus infection. TCRdb recomputed calls from the reads with MiXCR, one row per CDR3 protein. The data hold some 280,000 distinct CDR3 sequences, with around 15% observed a single time. Sequencing was done on a sample of PBMCs. The origin of the receptors is a human donor in good health (CMV status not recorded). Some clones in this sample may be carry-over from other donors' samples.

In this sample, this clonotype turned up many times. This chain joins TRBV7-2 and TRBJ1-6, with TRBD1 matching over 7 bases. The length of the CDR3 is 19 residues. CDR1 is SGHTA and CDR2 is FQGNSA in the germline V gene. Trimming removed 5 bases from V and 0 bases from J; junction bases left unmatched: 13. The CDR3 reads CASSRGTVSPSSYNSPLHF. The CDR3 DNA reads TGTGCCAGCAGCCGGGGGACAGTCTCACCGAGCTCCTATAATTCACCCCTCCACTTT. Complete variable domain (other parts from reference TRBV7-2 and TRBJ1-6): GAGVSQSPSNKVTEKGKDVELRCDPISGHTALYWYRQSLGQGLEFLIYFQGNSAPDKSGLPSDRFSAERTGGSVSTLTIQRTQQEDSAVYLCASSRGTVSPSSYNSPLHFGNGTRLTVT.

In this sample, this clonotype turned up a few times. The V gene is TRBV5-5, the J gene TRBJ1-5, with D unresolved. Trimming removed 0 bases from V and 9 bases from J, with 16 bases in between. Looked up from germline, CDR1 is SGHKS and CDR2 is YYEKEE (reference sequence). The CDR3 totals 15 residues. Written as DNA, the CDR3 is TGTGCCAGCAGCTTGGGTGAGCTCACTGGGTTGCCCCAGCATTTT. Its protein is CASSLGELTGLPQHF.

V and J are TRBV29-1 and TRBJ2-2; the match to TRBD2 covers 8 bases. CDR1 and CDR2 (germline): SQVTM, ANQGSEA. The V and J ends lost 7 bases and 6 bases, in that order; junction bases with no gene match: 4. The CDR3 is 12 residues long. This chain's CDR3 is CSGREAAGELFF. CDR3 DNA: TGCAGCGGGCGGGAGGCTGCCGGGGAGCTGTTTTTT.

The rearrangement joins TRBV2 to TRBJ2-2; D is undetermined. CDR3 length: 15 residues. The germline V gene has CDR1 SNHLY and CDR2 FYNNEI. The V and J ends lost 2 bases and 4 bases respectively, with 11 bases between them. CDR3 sequence (DNA): TGTGCCAGCAGTGAAACGCGGCAGTTCACCGGGGAGCTGTTTTTT. It is translated as CASSETRQFTGELFF.

Many counts were recorded for this clonotype. The chain couples TRBV4-2 to TRBJ2-5; weak D call: TRBD2 (6 bases). Trimming cost V 4 bases and J 3 bases, with 18 bases left between them. CDR3 length: 16 residues. CDR1 is LGHNA, CDR2 YNFKEQ, per germline. CDR3 in amino acids: CASSRVGAGSEETQYF. For the CDR3, the DNA is TGTGCCAGCAGCCGAGTCGGCGCGGGATCCGAAGAGACCCAGTACTTC.

In its sample, this clonotype was seen many times. The chain employs TRBV5-4 and TRBJ2-2, with D uncertain. This CDR3 has 14 amino acids. Trimming pared 0 bases from V and 1 base from J, leaving 4 bases between. Per germline, CDR1 SGHNT and CDR2 YYREEE (reference sequence). Here the CDR3 DNA reads TGTGCCAGCAGCTTGGACCAGAACACCGGGGAGCTGTTTTTT. Translating it yields CASSLDQNTGELFF. The whole variable domain, remainder taken from reference TRBV5-4 and TRBJ2-2, is ETGVTQSPTHLIKTRGQQVTLRCSSQSGHNTVSWYQQALGQGPQFIFQYYREEENGRGNFPPRFSGLQFPNYSSELNVNALELDDSALYLCASSLDQNTGELFFGEGSRLTVL.

J is TRBJ1-2 and V is TRBV5-1; 7 nucleotides match TRBD1. The germline gives CDR1 SGHRS, CDR2 YFSETQ. The V and J ends lost 0 bases and 3 bases, in that order; junction bases with no gene match: 5. The CDR3 totals 15 residues. The CDR3 loop is CASSLGVDRYYGYTF. The CDR3 coding sequence is TGCGCCAGCAGCTTGGGGGTGGACAGGTACTATGGCTACACCTTC.

This clonotype was seen at least ten times. The rearrangement uses TRBV5-5 and TRBJ1-1, with TRBD1 matching over 7 bases. The trim removed 8 bases at V and 3 bases at J, leaving 1 base unmatched. The CDR3 has 11 amino acids. The germline V gene encodes CDR1 SGHKS and CDR2 YYEKEE (reference sequence). In DNA form, the CDR3 reads TGTGCCAGTGACAGGGACACTGAAGCTTTCTTT. As protein: CASDRDTEAFF.

The count of this clonotype is one. The V gene is TRBV29-1, the J gene TRBJ1-1, with D possibly TRBD1 on 5 matching bases. The CDR3 spans 13 residues. Between the trimmed V and J ends, which lost 7 bases and 1 base, there was a span of 13 bases. Germline V gene lookup returns CDR1 SQVTM and CDR2 ANQGSEA. CDR3 nucleotides: TGCAGCGGCCACGGGGGGAGGAACACTGAAGCTTTCTTT. This gives the protein CSGHGGRNTEAFF. Supplemented by reference TRBV29-1 and TRBJ1-1, the full variable domain reads SAVISQKPSRDICQRGTSLTIQCQVDSQVTMMFWYRQQPGQSLTLIATANQGSEATYESGFVIDKFPISRPNLTFSTLTVSNMSPEDSSIYLCSGHGGRNTEAFFGQGTRLTVV.